The rows below give T cell receptor beta chains drawn from one sample of a study of cytomegalovirus exposure and HLA in healthy donors. Clones were read by immunoSEQ multiplex PCR, and TCRdb kept only the in-frame ones, dropping some. The sample lists 100,000 to 150,000 clones, just under 75% occurring once. Sequenced input: PBMCs. These receptors were taken from a middle-aged man in good health and CMV-seropositive. CDR3s leave out the opening cysteine and the closing phenylalanine or tryptophan. Fields, in order: V gene, J gene, CDR3 length, CDR3 protein.

V gene: TRBV13; J gene: TRBJ2-7; CDR3 length: 14; CDR3 protein: ASSPRTSGNPYEQY
V gene: TRBV9; J gene: TRBJ2-7; CDR3 length: 12; CDR3 protein: ASSRLAGVREQY
V gene: TRBV21-1; J gene: TRBJ2-6; CDR3 length: 16; CDR3 protein: ASRLGGGMGLGANVLT
V gene: TRBV9; J gene: TRBJ2-7; CDR3 length: 11; CDR3 protein: ASSLLDTHEQY
V gene: TRBV11-3; J gene: TRBJ2-3; CDR3 length: 12; CDR3 protein: ASSFGAGSDTQY
V gene: TRBV15; J gene: TRBJ2-1; CDR3 length: 15; CDR3 protein: ATSRGGRASTANEQF
V gene: TRBV5-1; J gene: TRBJ2-2; CDR3 length: 14; CDR3 protein: ATQARAGRNTGELF
V gene: TRBV2; J gene: TRBJ2-1; CDR3 length: 10; CDR3 protein: ASMTTPNEQF
V gene: TRBV9; J gene: TRBJ2-7; CDR3 length: 14; CDR3 protein: ASSALAGGSPYEQY
V gene: TRBV27; J gene: TRBJ2-7; CDR3 length: 11; CDR3 protein: ASSLGLSYEQY
V gene: TRBV12-5; J gene: TRBJ1-6; CDR3 length: 13; CDR3 protein: ASGQPDRNNSPLH
V gene: TRBV7-2; J gene: TRBJ1-1; CDR3 length: 10; CDR3 protein: ASSLGQGRAF
V gene: TRBV7-2; J gene: TRBJ2-5; CDR3 length: 13; CDR3 protein: ASSLGLAGQETQY
V gene: TRBV6-4; J gene: TRBJ1-2; CDR3 length: 14; CDR3 protein: ASSGQGREGPYGYT
V gene: TRBV7-6; J gene: TRBJ2-3; CDR3 length: 13; CDR3 protein: ASSMGLADTDTQY
V gene: TRBV27; J gene: TRBJ1-4; CDR3 length: 13; CDR3 protein: ASPPAGWANEKLF
V gene: TRBV5-4; J gene: TRBJ2-2; CDR3 length: 13; CDR3 protein: ASSPGQVNTGELF
V gene: TRBV4-1; J gene: TRBJ2-1; CDR3 length: 15; CDR3 protein: ASSPVIGGAGRGEQF
V gene: TRBV11-2; J gene: TRBJ2-2; CDR3 length: 13; CDR3 protein: ASSSRTGNTGELF
V gene: TRBV6-1; J gene: TRBJ2-1; CDR3 length: 15; CDR3 protein: ASSEAGRAGGYNEQF
V gene: TRBV15; J gene: TRBJ2-7; CDR3 length: 11; CDR3 protein: ATSRAGIHEQY
V gene: TRBV6-4; J gene: TRBJ1-1; CDR3 length: 13; CDR3 protein: ASSGRVGDRTEAF
V gene: TRBV30; J gene: TRBJ1-4; CDR3 length: 10; CDR3 protein: AWLRDSKKLF
V gene: TRBV7-2; J gene: TRBJ2-3; CDR3 length: 11; CDR3 protein: ASSPDSTDTQY
V gene: TRBV27; J gene: TRBJ2-7; CDR3 length: 12; CDR3 protein: ASSGQGAGGEQY
V gene: TRBV2; J gene: TRBJ2-7; CDR3 length: 11; CDR3 protein: AIPGLDAYEQY
V gene: TRBV7-7; J gene: TRBJ2-7; CDR3 length: 13; CDR3 protein: ASSPTPGTRNEQY
V gene: TRBV10-3; J gene: TRBJ2-1; CDR3 length: 14; CDR3 protein: AISESGGQSYNEQF
V gene: TRBV9; J gene: NA; CDR3 length: 13; CDR3 protein: ASSVGTSGSSEQY
V gene: TRBV18; J gene: TRBJ1-6; CDR3 length: 13; CDR3 protein: ASSPGVAYNSPLH
V gene: TRBV6-5; J gene: TRBJ1-1; CDR3 length: 12; CDR3 protein: ASSGDRGYTEAF
V gene: TRBV5-4; J gene: TRBJ1-6; CDR3 length: 13; CDR3 protein: ASSFQTGIHSPLH
V gene: TRBV28; J gene: TRBJ2-7; CDR3 length: 14; CDR3 protein: ASSFTGTSGIYEQY
V gene: TRBV4-1; J gene: TRBJ2-3; CDR3 length: 14; CDR3 protein: ASSQGPAGLTDTQY
V gene: TRBV2; J gene: TRBJ2-1; CDR3 length: 10; CDR3 protein: ASTRDFYEQF